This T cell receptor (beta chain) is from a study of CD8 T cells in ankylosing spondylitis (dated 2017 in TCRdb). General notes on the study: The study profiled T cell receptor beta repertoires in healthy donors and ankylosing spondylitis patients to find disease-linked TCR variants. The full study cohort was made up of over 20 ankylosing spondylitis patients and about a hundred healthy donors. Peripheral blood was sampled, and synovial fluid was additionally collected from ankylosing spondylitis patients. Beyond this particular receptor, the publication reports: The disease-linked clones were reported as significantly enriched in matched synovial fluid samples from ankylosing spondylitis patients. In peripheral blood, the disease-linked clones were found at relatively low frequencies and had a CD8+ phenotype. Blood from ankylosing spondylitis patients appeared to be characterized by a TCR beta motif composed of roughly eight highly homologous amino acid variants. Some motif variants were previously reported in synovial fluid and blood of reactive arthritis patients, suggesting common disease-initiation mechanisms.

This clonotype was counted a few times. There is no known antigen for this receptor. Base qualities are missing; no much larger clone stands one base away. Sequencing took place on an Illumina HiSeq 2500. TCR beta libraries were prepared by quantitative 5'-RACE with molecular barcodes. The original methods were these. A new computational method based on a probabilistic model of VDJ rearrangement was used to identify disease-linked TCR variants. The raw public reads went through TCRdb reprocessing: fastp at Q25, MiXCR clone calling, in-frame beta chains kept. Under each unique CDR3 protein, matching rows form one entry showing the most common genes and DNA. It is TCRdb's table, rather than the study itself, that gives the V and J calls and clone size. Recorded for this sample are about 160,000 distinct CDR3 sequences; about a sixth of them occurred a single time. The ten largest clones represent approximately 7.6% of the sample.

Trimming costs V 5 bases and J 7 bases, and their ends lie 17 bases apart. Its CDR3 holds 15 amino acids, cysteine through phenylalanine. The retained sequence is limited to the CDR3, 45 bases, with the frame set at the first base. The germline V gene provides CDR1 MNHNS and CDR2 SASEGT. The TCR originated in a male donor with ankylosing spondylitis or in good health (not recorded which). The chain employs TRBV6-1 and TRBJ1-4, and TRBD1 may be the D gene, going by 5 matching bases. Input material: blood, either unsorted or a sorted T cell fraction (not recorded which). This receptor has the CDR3 CASSRDRNGAEKLFF. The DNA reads TGTGCCAGCAGTAGGGACCGCAATGGGGCTGAAAAACTGTTTTTT.